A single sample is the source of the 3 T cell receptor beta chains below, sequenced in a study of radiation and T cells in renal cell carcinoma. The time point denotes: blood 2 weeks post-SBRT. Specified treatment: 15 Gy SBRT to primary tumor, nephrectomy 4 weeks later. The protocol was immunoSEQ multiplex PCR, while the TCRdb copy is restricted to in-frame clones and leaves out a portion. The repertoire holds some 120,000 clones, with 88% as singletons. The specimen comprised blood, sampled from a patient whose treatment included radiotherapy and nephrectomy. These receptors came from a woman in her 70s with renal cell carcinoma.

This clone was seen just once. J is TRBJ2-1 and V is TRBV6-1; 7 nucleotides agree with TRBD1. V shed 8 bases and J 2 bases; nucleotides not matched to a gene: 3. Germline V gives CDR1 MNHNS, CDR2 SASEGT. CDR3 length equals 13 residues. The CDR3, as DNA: TGTGCCAGCGAACAGGGGCCCTACAATGAGCAGTTCTTC. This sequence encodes CASEQGPYNEQFF.

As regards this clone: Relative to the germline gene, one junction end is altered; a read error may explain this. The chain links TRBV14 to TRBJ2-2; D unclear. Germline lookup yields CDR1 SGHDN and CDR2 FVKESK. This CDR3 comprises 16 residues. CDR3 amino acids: CASSQDLVGNAGELFF. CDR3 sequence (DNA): TGTGCCAGCAGCCAAGATCTGGTAGGGAACGCCGGGGAGCTGTTTTTT.

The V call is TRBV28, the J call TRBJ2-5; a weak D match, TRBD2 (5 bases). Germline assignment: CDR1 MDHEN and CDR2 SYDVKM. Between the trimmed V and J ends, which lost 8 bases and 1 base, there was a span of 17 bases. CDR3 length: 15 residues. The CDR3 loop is CASHSQRTLQETQYF. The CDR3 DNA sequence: TGTGCCAGCCACTCGCAGCGGACCCTCCAAGAGACCCAGTACTTC.